The 3 T cell receptor beta chains reported below all come from one sample, sequenced in a study of cytotoxic CD8 clonotypes in ibrutinib-treated CLL. The repertoire was sequenced with immunoSEQ multiplex PCR; TCRdb's copy has only in-frame clones and lacks some. The sample includes about 63,000 clones, around 60% of them seen just once. Source: PBMCs, taken after 12 months of ibrutinib treatment. The receptors here all came from a human donor with chronic lymphocytic leukemia.

This clone was detected only a few times. The chain combines TRBV10-3 with TRBJ2-3, with 9 nucleotides matching TRBD2. The CDR3 has 17 amino acids. The V gene end was trimmed by 5 bases and the J gene end by 2 bases; junction bases not matched to a gene: 11. Germline V gives CDR1 ENHRY, CDR2 SYGVKD. The chain's CDR3 is CAISRASGTGSTDTQYF. The CDR3 bases are TGTGCCATCAGTAGGGCTAGCGGGACGGGGTCCACAGATACGCAGTATTTT.

The chain has TRBV11-2 and TRBJ2-7, with D perhaps matching TRBD1 or TRBD2 (5 bases each). The CDR3 extends over 16 amino acids. Trimming left V 5 bases short and J 0 bases short, with 17 bases between. The germline V gene has CDR1 SGHAT and CDR2 FQNNGV. The CDR3 DNA is TGTGCCAGCAGCCCCCCTTTGGGGGACCCCTCCTACGAGCAGTACTTC. This gives the protein CASSPPLGDPSYEQYF.

The CDR3 coding sequence is TGTGCCAGCAGCTTAGCACAGGTCGGAGACAATGAGCAGTTCTTC. This sequence encodes CASSLAQVGDNEQFF. J is TRBJ2-1 and V is TRBV7-8, with a weak D call TRBD1 (5 bases). V was clipped by 0 bases and J by 5 bases, with 11 bases between them. CDR3 length: 15 residues. Germline lookup yields CDR1 SGHVS and CDR2 FQNEAQ.